A selection of T cell receptor beta chains follows, all from one sample in a study of T cell repertoires in cytomegalovirus infection. MiXCR, applied by TCRdb to the reads, yields one record per CDR3 protein. Altogether 230,000 or so distinct CDR3 sequences are present, about a sixth being singletons, with the ten largest covering 40% to 55%. Source material: CD8+ T cells from PBMCs. Every receptor here comes from a human donor in good health (CMV status not recorded). Some clones in this sample may be carry-over from other donors' samples. Both conserved end residues are part of each CDR3. The D gene is left open where the match is weak. Some rows mark clone size as missing; the rest say once, few, many or name a class of expanded clone.

abundance: few; v_gene: TRBV5-6; j_gene: TRBJ1-5; d_gene: NA; CDR3aa: CASSLAGTLYQPQHF; CDR3nt: TGTGCCAGCAGCTTGGCCGGGACCCTTTATCAGCCCCAGCATTTT
abundance: many; v_gene: TRBV7-6; j_gene: TRBJ2-7; d_gene: TRBD1; CDR3aa: CASSLGQGWVYEQYF; CDR3nt: TGTGCCAGCAGCTTAGGACAGGGATGGGTCTACGAGCAGTACTTC
abundance: NA; v_gene: TRBV7-9; j_gene: TRBJ2-1; d_gene: NA; CDR3aa: CASSLGAGNNEQFF; CDR3nt: TGTGCCAGCAGCTTAGGAGCCGGTAACAATGAGCAGTTCTTC
abundance: NA; v_gene: TRBV29-1; j_gene: TRBJ2-7; d_gene: NA; CDR3aa: CSASSREGHEQYF; CDR3nt: TGCAGCGCTAGTTCCAGGGAAGGCCACGAGCAGTACTTC
abundance: many; v_gene: TRBV7-2; j_gene: TRBJ2-1; d_gene: NA; CDR3aa: CASSFSAGSSYNEQFF; CDR3nt: TGTGCCAGCAGCTTCTCAGCCGGGAGCTCCTACAATGAGCAGTTCTTC
abundance: NA; v_gene: TRBV18; j_gene: TRBJ1-3; d_gene: NA; CDR3aa: CASSREGTSPVSGNTIYF; CDR3nt: TGTGCCAGCTCTCGAGAGGGGACATCACCCGTCTCTGGAAACACCATATATTTT
abundance: many; v_gene: TRBV6-5; j_gene: TRBJ1-1; d_gene: NA; CDR3aa: CASGRGTEAFF; CDR3nt: TGTGCCAGCGGGAGGGGAACTGAAGCTTTCTTT
abundance: NA; v_gene: TRBV13; j_gene: TRBJ2-1; d_gene: TRBD1; CDR3aa: CASRARQGNNEQFF; CDR3nt: TGTGCCAGCAGGGCGAGACAGGGGAACAATGAGCAGTTCTTC
abundance: NA; v_gene: TRBV9; j_gene: TRBJ2-7; d_gene: NA; CDR3aa: CASSMSQGNEQYF; CDR3nt: TGTGCCAGCAGCATGAGTCAGGGTAACGAGCAGTACTTC
abundance: many; v_gene: TRBV7-8; j_gene: TRBJ2-1; d_gene: TRBD1; CDR3aa: CASSRDRGTYNEQFF; CDR3nt: TGTGCCAGCAGCCGCGACAGGGGGACCTACAATGAGCAGTTCTTC
abundance: NA; v_gene: TRBV27; j_gene: TRBJ2-7; d_gene: NA; CDR3aa: CASRWAGSYEQYF; CDR3nt: TGTGCCAGCCGGTGGGCCGGCTCCTACGAGCAGTACTTC
abundance: many; v_gene: TRBV7-9; j_gene: TRBJ2-7; d_gene: NA; CDR3aa: CASSSGLSYEQYF; CDR3nt: TGTGCCAGCAGCTCCGGACTATCCTACGAGCAGTACTTC
abundance: many; v_gene: TRBV7-2; j_gene: TRBJ1-2; d_gene: NA; CDR3aa: CASTDRGNYGYTF; CDR3nt: TGTGCCAGCACCGACCGGGGAAACTATGGCTACACCTTC
abundance: NA; v_gene: TRBV7-4; j_gene: TRBJ1-2; d_gene: NA; CDR3aa: CATSLGGPPPGYTF; CDR3nt: TGTGCCACCAGCTTAGGGGGGCCCCCCCCTGGCTACACCTTC
abundance: NA; v_gene: TRBV27; j_gene: TRBJ2-5; d_gene: NA; CDR3aa: CASRAGAMYQETQYF; CDR3nt: TGTGCCAGCAGGGCGGGGGCGATGTACCAAGAGACCCAGTACTTC
abundance: few; v_gene: TRBV28; j_gene: TRBJ1-4; d_gene: NA; CDR3aa: CASSLFRTDFNEKLFF; CDR3nt: TGTGCCAGCAGTTTATTTCGGACCGATTTTAATGAAAAACTGTTTTTT
abundance: NA; v_gene: TRBV5-6; j_gene: TRBJ1-5; d_gene: TRBD1; CDR3aa: CASSLGPGQINQPQHF; CDR3nt: TGTGCCAGCAGCTTGGGACCGGGACAGATAAATCAGCCCCAGCATTTT
abundance: many; v_gene: TRBV7-2; j_gene: TRBJ2-1; d_gene: TRBD1; CDR3aa: CASSLWSIQGARPNEQFF; CDR3nt: TGTGCCAGCAGCTTATGGAGCATCCAGGGGGCAAGGCCCAATGAGCAGTTCTTC
abundance: NA; v_gene: TRBV20-1; j_gene: TRBJ2-3; d_gene: TRBD1; CDR3aa: CSAPSDRGRRDTQYF; CDR3nt: TGCAGTGCTCCAAGCGACAGGGGGCGCAGAGATACGCAGTATTTT
abundance: NA; v_gene: TRBV6-2/TRBV6-3; j_gene: TRBJ2-1; d_gene: NA; CDR3aa: CASSWDKHEQFF; CDR3nt: TGTGCCAGCAGCTGGGACAAACATGAGCAGTTCTTC
abundance: many; v_gene: TRBV6-2/TRBV6-3; j_gene: TRBJ1-1; d_gene: NA; CDR3aa: CASSYSNFGEAFF; CDR3nt: TGTGCCAGCAGTTACTCGAACTTCGGGGAAGCTTTCTTT
abundance: NA; v_gene: TRBV5-6; j_gene: TRBJ2-7; d_gene: NA; CDR3aa: CASSLGGGSAIYEQYF; CDR3nt: TGTGCCAGCAGCTTGGGGGGGGGCTCGGCTATCTACGAGCAGTACTTC
abundance: few; v_gene: TRBV11-2; j_gene: TRBJ2-5; d_gene: NA; CDR3aa: CASSLFRAPGEETQYF; CDR3nt: TGTGCCAGCAGCTTATTTAGGGCCCCAGGGGAAGAGACCCAGTACTTC
abundance: many; v_gene: TRBV7-6; j_gene: TRBJ2-1; d_gene: NA; CDR3aa: CASSPTAPGENNEQFF; CDR3nt: TGTGCCAGCAGCCCCACGGCTCCCGGGGAAAACAATGAGCAGTTCTTC
abundance: NA; v_gene: TRBV5-6; j_gene: TRBJ1-2; d_gene: NA; CDR3aa: CASSLEAFYGYTF; CDR3nt: TGTGCCAGCAGCTTGGAGGCTTTCTATGGCTACACCTTC
abundance: many; v_gene: TRBV7-6; j_gene: TRBJ2-3; d_gene: TRBD2; CDR3aa: CASSFTGGGSDTQYF; CDR3nt: TGTGCCAGCAGCTTCACCGGGGGGGGATCAGATACGCAGTATTTT
abundance: NA; v_gene: TRBV29-1; j_gene: TRBJ2-5; d_gene: NA; CDR3aa: CSVGGQETQYF; CDR3nt: TGCAGCGTTGGGGGTCAGGAGACCCAGTACTTC
abundance: few; v_gene: TRBV4-3; j_gene: TRBJ1-6; d_gene: NA; CDR3aa: CASSQDQGRDSPLHF; CDR3nt: TGCGCCAGCAGCCAAGATCAGGGACGGGATTCACCCCTCCACTTT
abundance: NA; v_gene: TRBV2; j_gene: TRBJ2-1; d_gene: NA; CDR3aa: CASSAEGSWYNEQFF; CDR3nt: TGTGCCAGCAGTGCGGAAGGCTCGTGGTACAATGAGCAGTTCTTC
abundance: NA; v_gene: TRBV5-6; j_gene: TRBJ2-6; d_gene: NA; CDR3aa: CASSLAAGPSGANVLTF; CDR3nt: TGTGCCAGCAGCTTGGCCGCAGGACCCTCTGGGGCCAACGTCCTGACTTTC
abundance: many; v_gene: TRBV7-9; j_gene: TRBJ1-2; d_gene: TRBD1; CDR3aa: CASIGTGGNYGYTF; CDR3nt: TGTGCCAGCATTGGCACAGGGGGCAACTATGGCTACACCTTC
abundance: NA; v_gene: TRBV6-1; j_gene: TRBJ2-7; d_gene: NA; CDR3aa: CASSEAAADPYEQYF; CDR3nt: TGTGCCAGCAGTGAAGCGGCCGCGGACCCCTACGAGCAGTACTTC
abundance: few; v_gene: TRBV29-1; j_gene: TRBJ2-3; d_gene: TRBD2; CDR3aa: CSVAGLAGTDTQYF; CDR3nt: TGCAGCGTGGCGGGACTAGCGGGCACAGATACGCAGTATTTT
abundance: few; v_gene: TRBV27; j_gene: TRBJ2-3; d_gene: NA; CDR3aa: CASSFSVGTDTQYF; CDR3nt: TGTGCCAGCAGTTTTAGCGTTGGCACAGATACGCAGTATTTT
abundance: many; v_gene: TRBV7-8; j_gene: TRBJ1-2; d_gene: NA; CDR3aa: CASSLVGGPAVYYGYTF; CDR3nt: TGTGCCAGCAGCCTGGTCGGGGGACCAGCAGTTTACTATGGCTACACCTTC
abundance: many; v_gene: TRBV7-8; j_gene: TRBJ2-7; d_gene: NA; CDR3aa: CASSAPGREQYF; CDR3nt: TGTGCCAGCAGCGCTCCTGGGCGCGAGCAGTACTTC
abundance: many; v_gene: TRBV4-2; j_gene: TRBJ1-2; d_gene: NA; CDR3aa: CASSQDRTQDPIGGYTF; CDR3nt: TGTGCCAGCAGCCAAGATCGAACGCAAGATCCAATAGGTGGCTACACCTTC
abundance: many; v_gene: TRBV6-1; j_gene: TRBJ2-7; d_gene: TRBD2; CDR3aa: CASSLGVGTSVYEQYF; CDR3nt: TGTGCCAGCAGTCTAGGGGTCGGGACTAGCGTCTACGAGCAGTACTTC
abundance: many; v_gene: TRBV7-6; j_gene: TRBJ2-5; d_gene: TRBD2; CDR3aa: CASSGRLAGGQETQYF; CDR3nt: TGTGCCAGCAGCGGGCGACTAGCGGGGGGTCAAGAGACCCAGTACTTC
abundance: NA; v_gene: TRBV5-1; j_gene: TRBJ1-1; d_gene: NA; CDR3aa: CASSWAGGDTEAFF; CDR3nt: TGCGCCAGCAGCTGGGCCGGGGGTGATACTGAAGCTTTCTTT
abundance: NA; v_gene: TRBV29-1; j_gene: TRBJ2-7; d_gene: TRBD1; CDR3aa: CSVSQGALEQYF; CDR3nt: TGCAGCGTTTCACAGGGGGCTCTCGAGCAGTACTTC
abundance: NA; v_gene: TRBV28; j_gene: TRBJ1-6; d_gene: NA; CDR3aa: CASSFRNAYSPLHF; CDR3nt: TGTGCCAGCAGTTTTAGAAACGCATACTCACCCCTCCACTTT
abundance: few; v_gene: TRBV6-2/TRBV6-3; j_gene: TRBJ1-4; d_gene: NA; CDR3aa: CASSYDPHGGTPDSGEKLFF; CDR3nt: TGTGCCAGCAGTTACGATCCCCACGGAGGGACGCCGGATTCGGGGGAAAAACTGTTTTTT
abundance: once; v_gene: TRBV20-1; j_gene: TRBJ2-7; d_gene: TRBD1; CDR3aa: CSARGQGSQYF; CDR3nt: TGCAGTGCTAGGGGACAGGGGTCCCAGTACTTC
abundance: many; v_gene: TRBV7-9; j_gene: TRBJ2-1; d_gene: TRBD2; CDR3aa: CASSHGTSGGSSYNEQFF; CDR3nt: TGTGCCAGCAGTCACGGGACTAGCGGGGGTAGCTCCTACAATGAGCAGTTCTTC
abundance: many; v_gene: TRBV7-2; j_gene: TRBJ1-1; d_gene: NA; CDR3aa: CASSLPQGVITEAFF; CDR3nt: TGTGCCAGCAGCTTGCCGCAGGGCGTAATCACTGAAGCTTTCTTT
abundance: NA; v_gene: TRBV27; j_gene: TRBJ2-3; d_gene: TRBD2; CDR3aa: CASRPGGGAKPDTQYF; CDR3nt: TGTGCCAGCAGGCCGGGCGGGGGGGCCAAACCAGATACGCAGTATTTT
abundance: many; v_gene: TRBV7-9; j_gene: TRBJ2-5; d_gene: NA; CDR3aa: CASSSDYGQLETQYF; CDR3nt: TGTGCCAGCAGCTCCGACTACGGACAGTTAGAGACCCAGTACTTC